This entry lists 27 T cell receptor beta chains sequenced from one sample in a study of blood T cell repertoires in COVID-19. Some clones are missing from TCRdb's copy, which holds only in-frame ones; the method was immunoSEQ multiplex PCR. The sample records 150,000 to 200,000 clones, roughly 80% being singletons. Specimen: peripheral blood. The receptors here all came from a man in his 60s with acute or convalescent COVID-19.

The V and J genes are TRBV4-3 and TRBJ2-2; a possible D gene is TRBD1 (5 bases). This CDR3 has 14 residues. Trimming shortened V by 3 bases and J by 2 bases, and 7 bases separated the two germline ends. The germline CDR1 and CDR2 sequences are LGHNA and YSLEER. The CDR3: CASSHGHNTGELFF. The CDR3, as DNA: TGCGCCAGCAGCCATGGACATAACACCGGGGAGCTGTTTTTT.

In this sample, this clone turned up a few times. V usage is TRBV15 and J usage is TRBJ2-1, with TRBD2 matching over 14 bases. The germline V gene has CDR1 LNHNV and CDR2 YYDKDF (reference sequence). The CDR3 length is 17 residues. Germline trimming cut 4 bases from V and 7 bases from J; bases unmatched to any gene: 9. The CDR3 DNA is TGTGCCACCAGCACTTGGACTAGCGGGGGGCTCCGGAATGAGCAGTTCTTC. Translation gives CATSTWTSGGLRNEQFF.

The J gene is TRBJ2-5, the V gene TRBV21-1; the DNA was not compared with TRBD2, the D call given in the table. TRBV21-1 constitutes a pseudogene. The CDR3 loop spans 16 amino acids. The CDR3 sequence is CASSRAGGNDQETQYF. DNA for the CDR3: TGTGCCAGCAGCCGTGCGGGGGGCAATGATCAAGAGACCCAGTACTTC.

The chain carries TRBV7-2 and TRBJ2-5; 11 bases line up with TRBD2. Per germline, CDR1 SGHTA and CDR2 FQGNSA. V was pared by 5 bases and J by 5 bases, with 10 bases of the junction left unmatched. The length of the CDR3 is 16 residues. The CDR3 bases are TGTGCCAGCAGCGTGACTAGCGGGGCGAGAGGGGAGACCCAGTACTTC. Protein product: CASSVTSGARGETQYF. Supplemented by reference TRBV7-2 and TRBJ2-5, the full variable domain reads GAGVSQSPSNKVTEKGKDVELRCDPISGHTALYWYRQSLGQGLEFLIYFQGNSAPDKSGLPSDRFSAERTGGSVSTLTIQRTQQEDSAVYLCASSVTSGARGETQYFGPGTRLLVL.

The CDR3 DNA reads as TGTGCCAGCAGCCCCAGGGGTGGGGCCTACAATGAGCAGTTCTTC. This translates into CASSPRGGAYNEQFF. This chain connects TRBV7-2 to TRBJ2-1; tentatively, D is TRBD1 (6 bases). V gave up 5 bases and J gave up 2 bases, with 13 bases separating them. The CDR3 has 15 residues. From germline, CDR1 is SGHTA and CDR2 FQGNSA.

The genes are TRBV18 and TRBJ1-2, with D tentatively TRBD1 (5 bases). This CDR3 is built from 14 residues. Per the germline V gene, CDR1 is KGHSH and CDR2 is LQKENI. V was trimmed by 3 bases and J by 3 bases, leaving 11 bases between them. The chain's CDR3 is CASSPAGKHYGYTF. CDR3 nucleotides: TGTGCCAGCTCACCTGCAGGGAAGCACTATGGCTACACCTTC.

The rearrangement links TRBV6-6 to TRBJ1-2, with 11 bases aligning to TRBD1. The junction had 3 bases not matched to a gene; V was cut back by 8 bases and J by 4 bases. Germline V gene sequence: CDR1 MNHNY, CDR2 SVGAGI (reference sequence). There are 13 residues in the CDR3. The CDR3 DNA reads TGTGCCAGCCAGGACAGGGGGCTCTATGGCTACACCTTC. Translated: CASQDRGLYGYTF.

The rearrangement links TRBV5-6 to TRBJ1-4; a weak D match, TRBD1 (5 bases). The germline V and J ends were trimmed by 4 bases and 7 bases, with 14 bases remaining between them. The CDR3 is 14 residues long. The germline V gene has CDR1 SGHDT and CDR2 YYEEEE. The CDR3 DNA reads TGTGCCAGCAGCCCCGTCCAGGGAGGTGAAAAACTGTTTTTT. This sequence encodes CASSPVQGGEKLFF.

V gene TRBV5-1 combines with J gene TRBJ2-5; D might be TRBD1 (6 bases). The CDR3 totals 15 residues. CDR1 is SGHRS and CDR2 is YFSETQ in the germline V gene. Deletions cut 3 bases from V and 0 bases from J, with 12 bases between. The CDR3 nucleotides read TGCGCCAGCAGCTGGCAGGGGAGTCACCAAGAGACCCAGTACTTC. It encodes CASSWQGSHQETQYF.

This clone showed up just a few times. The CDR3 bases are TGTGCCAGCAGCGTAACTCTACTCTCACCCCTCCACTTT. This gives the protein CASSVTLLSPLHF. V usage is TRBV5-6 and J usage is TRBJ1-6; D is unresolved. Trimming took off 4 bases at V and 10 bases at J, with 12 bases between the two ends. Germline CDR1 SGHDT, CDR2 YYEEEE. The CDR3 contains 13 residues.

This CDR3 is CASSLTGTPFYGYTF. The CDR3 DNA reads TGTGCCAGCAGCTTAACAGGGACGCCCTTTTATGGCTACACCTTC. This chain links TRBV11-2 with TRBJ1-2; tentative D call: TRBD1 (6 bases). The CDR3 loop spans 15 amino acids. The germline V and J ends were trimmed by 2 bases and 5 bases, with 15 bases remaining between them. Germline CDR1 and CDR2: SGHAT and FQNNGV.

This clone occurred a few times. The V gene is TRBV6-6, the J gene TRBJ1-2, with D perhaps TRBD1 (6 bases). V was shortened by 6 bases and J by 6 bases, with 8 bases between the two germline ends. This CDR3 region has 11 residues. Germline V gene data show CDR1 as MNHNY and CDR2 as SVGAGI (reference sequence). The CDR3 DNA reads TGTGCCAGCAGACACAGGGATGGCTACACCTTC. Its translation: CASRHRDGYTF.

J is TRBJ2-7 and V is TRBV27; D unresolved. Trimming removed 5 bases from V and 2 bases from J, with 4 bases in between. This CDR3 contains 11 residues. Germline lookup yields CDR1 MNHEY and CDR2 SMNVEV (reference sequence). The CDR3 loop reads CASSPAYEQYF. CDR3 coding DNA: TGTGCCAGCAGTCCCGCCTACGAGCAGTACTTC.

The V call is TRBV5-1, the J call TRBJ2-7; a weak D match, TRBD1 (6 bases). Germline CDR1 is SGHRS and CDR2 is YFSETQ. V gave up 0 bases and J gave up 4 bases, with 17 bases separating them. The CDR3 is 16 residues long. The CDR3 reads CASSLALGQPEYEQYF. CDR3 coding DNA: TGCGCCAGCAGCTTGGCATTAGGACAGCCTGAATACGAGCAGTACTTC.

J is TRBJ2-7 and V is TRBV6-5, with 7 bases aligning to TRBD1. V lost 6 bases to trimming and J lost 6 bases; unmatched junction nucleotides: 14. Per the germline V gene, CDR1 is MNHEY and CDR2 is SVGAGI. CDR3 length: 15 residues. The CDR3 region is CASSSTPRTGVEQYF. DNA for the CDR3: TGTGCCAGCAGCTCAACTCCCCGGACAGGCGTCGAGCAGTACTTC.

The rearrangement joins TRBV5-1 to TRBJ2-3, with TRBD1 matching 9 bases. Trimming cost V 4 bases and J 5 bases; bases outside gene matches: 8. Germline CDR1 reads SGHRS; CDR2 reads YFSETQ. The length of the CDR3 is 15 residues. As DNA, the CDR3 is TGCGCCAGCAGCCCCGGGACAGGGCTGGGAGATACGCAGTATTTT. This gives the protein CASSPGTGLGDTQYF.

With regard to this clone: At one end, the junction sequence differs from germline, possibly due to a read error. V is TRBV4-3 and J is TRBJ1-2, with D possibly TRBD1 on 6 matching bases. The CDR3 extends over 13 amino acids. Germline loops: CDR1 LGHNA, CDR2 YSLEER. CDR3 DNA sequence: TGCGCCAGCAGCCAAGCCCCAGGGTGGGGGCCAGACTTC. This codes for CASSQAPGWGPDF.

The V call is TRBV2, the J call TRBJ1-4; 7 nucleotides agree with TRBD1. V was clipped by 4 bases and J by 7 bases; unmatched bases: 9. The CDR3 is 15 residues long. Germline-derived CDR1 and CDR2 are SNHLY and FYNNEI. CDR3 DNA sequence: TGTGCCAGCAGTGGACAGACAGGGTCCGGTGAAAAACTGTTTTTT. Its protein is CASSGQTGSGEKLFF.

The J gene is TRBJ2-5, the V gene TRBV7-2; 7 bases agree with TRBD1. The CDR3 consists of 15 residues. J gave up 5 bases and V 5 bases, and 11 bases lay outside the gene matches. Germline V gene sequence: CDR1 SGHTA, CDR2 FQGNSA. CDR3 region: CASSPTFGTAETQYF. CDR3 DNA: TGTGCCAGCAGCCCCACTTTCGGGACAGCGGAGACCCAGTACTTC.

The genes are TRBV9 and TRBJ2-1; 7 nucleotides match TRBD2. V trimming: 0 bases; J trimming: 0 bases; junction bases outside the gene matches: 0. The CDR3 runs to 15 residues. The V gene's germline CDR1 is SGDLS and CDR2 YYNGEE. The CDR3 spells CASSVGGGSYNEQFF. CDR3 nucleotide sequence: TGTGCCAGCAGCGTAGGCGGGGGCTCCTACAATGAGCAGTTCTTC.

The V gene is TRBV3-1 (or the pseudogene TRBV3-2), the J gene TRBJ1-1, with D unresolved. Deletions cut 6 bases from V and 3 bases from J, with 8 bases between. There are 12 residues in the CDR3. Germline V gene data show CDR1 as LGHDT and CDR2 as YNNKEL (reference sequence). The CDR3 region is CASRNQYTEAFF. The CDR3 bases are TGTGCCAGCAGGAACCAGTACACTGAAGCTTTCTTT.

The rearrangement joins TRBV5-4 to TRBJ2-1; TRBD1 matches at 7 bases. Trimming took 4 bases from V and 4 from J; bases not matched to a gene: 11. In germline, CDR1 is SGHNT, CDR2 YYREEE (reference sequence). The CDR3 is 16 amino acids. Written as DNA, the CDR3 is TGTGCCAGCAGCGCCGGGACAGTTCCTTCATACAATGAGCAGTTCTTC. Amino acids: CASSAGTVPSYNEQFF.

This chain links TRBV27 with TRBJ1-2, with 8 bases aligning to TRBD1. The junction had 9 bases not matched to a gene; V was cut back by 3 bases and J by 0 bases. The germline CDR1 and CDR2 sequences are MNHEY and SMNVEV (reference sequence). This CDR3 region has 17 residues. As DNA, the CDR3 is TGTGCCAGCAGTTTCCAGCAATACAGGGGGACTAACTATGGCTACACCTTC. Protein product: CASSFQQYRGTNYGYTF.

The CDR3 loop reads CASSPQTAAPGDTEAFF. The CDR3 DNA reads as TGTGCCAGCTCACCACAGACCGCCGCTCCCGGGGACACTGAAGCTTTCTTT. This chain connects TRBV18 to TRBJ1-1; D gene uncertain. CDR1 and CDR2 from the germline V gene are KGHSH and LQKENI. The CDR3 is 17 residues long. V lost 1 base and J 3 bases, leaving 18 bases between the germline ends.

The J gene is TRBJ2-7, the V gene TRBV27; the match to TRBD1 covers 9 bases. Per germline, CDR1 MNHEY and CDR2 SMNVEV (reference sequence). The CDR3 is 15 residues long. V dropped 1 base and J dropped 1; count of bases not matched to a gene: 2. This chain's CDR3 is CASSLFGTGSYEQYF. The CDR3 DNA sequence: TGTGCCAGCAGTTTATTCGGGACAGGGTCCTACGAGCAGTACTTC.

In this sample, this clone turned up once. The V call is TRBV29-1, the J call TRBJ2-7, with D possibly being TRBD2 (6 bases). The ends were cut back, 5 bases at V and 1 base at J, with 18 bases in the middle. The CDR3 consists of 15 residues. Germline V gene data show CDR1 as SQVTM and CDR2 as ANQGSEA. The CDR3, as DNA: TGCAGCGTTTCCCGGCGGGGAGACCGGTCCTACGAGCAGTACTTC. Its protein is CSVSRRGDRSYEQYF.

The V call is TRBV13, the J call TRBJ2-5, with 7 nucleotides matching TRBD2. V was pared by 5 bases and J by 1 base, with 4 bases of the junction left unmatched. The CDR3 runs 14 residues. Germline assignment: CDR1 PRHDT and CDR2 FYEKMQ (reference sequence). The CDR3: CASSIERGQETQYF. CDR3 DNA sequence: TGTGCCAGCAGCATAGAGCGGGGCCAAGAGACCCAGTACTTC.